Here is one T cell receptor beta chain with its context. Its antigen specificity is not known. No much larger clone is present one base from it, and per-base qualities are unavailable. This sample was included in a study of blood T cell repertoires in COVID-19 (dated by TCRdb to between 2020 and 2021). The study in broad terms: Samples from collaborators originated in the United States, Italy and Spain and spanned both the acute and convalescent phases of COVID-19. The material from the prospective study consisted of cDNA or gDNA derived from T cells, B-cell-depleted T cells, or PBMCs. The dataset comprised deeply sampled blood TCRbeta repertoires from subjects exposed to, actively infected with, or recovered from COVID-19. The repertoires were released in a freely available public database meant as a resource for research on the immune response to SARS-CoV-2. The samples were drawn from the first 160 participants of the ongoing ImmuneRACE study and from over a thousand subjects provided by 6 global collaborators. Nearly every sample came with metadata listing a de-identified subject ID, COVID-19 status, age in years and sex. Where available, HLA class I and class II types were taken from metadata supplied by the sample provider and were not determined by assay-based typing. Results and caveats for the whole study, not just this receptor: Clinical and demographic metadata were provided uncurated, with the amount varying by source and participant.

The collaborating institutions used their own protocols to collect whole blood in K2EDTA tubes. Collaborator samples were shipped for TCRbeta analysis as frozen whole blood, isolated PBMCs, or DNA extracted from either sample type. Taken from cysteine to phenylalanine, the CDR3 has 17 residues. The kept DNA is CDR3 alone, 51 bases in frame from the first base. The germline V gene encodes CDR1 MNHNS and CDR2 SASEGT. V is cut by 4 bases and J by 6 bases, and the space between the germline ends is 22 bases. The immunoSEQ Assay, a bias-controlled multiplex PCR, was used to amplify TCRbeta CDR3 regions from genomic DNA. For the original study's pipeline: The number of nucleated cells in each sample was estimated by amplification of reference gene primers within the assay. To quantify the absolute abundance of each unique TCRbeta CDR3 rearrangement, sequence reads were collapsed and filtered. For each sample, productive Simpson clonality was calculated as the square root of Simpson's diversity index across productive rearrangements. Not all clones reach the TCRdb copy of this immuneACCESS table, which keeps in-frame sequences only. Checked studies attribute under half of the gap to unresolved V genes and leave the rest unexplained. V and J calls and clone size come straight from that table; D and trimming were deduced from the DNA. Across this sample there are a few hundred thousand clones, with around 90% seen only once. Of the sample, 2.2% is held by the ten largest clones.

Sequenced sample: peripheral blood. This clonotype was sampled from a man in his fifties or sixties with acute or convalescent COVID-19. This chain joins TRBV6-1 to TRBJ1-5, with TRBD1 as a weak D call on 5 bases. The nucleotide sequence reads as follows: TGTGCCAGCAGTGCCACCGGGACTGCTCTATCGGGTCAGCCCCAGCATTTT. Its protein reads: CASSATGTALSGQPQHF.